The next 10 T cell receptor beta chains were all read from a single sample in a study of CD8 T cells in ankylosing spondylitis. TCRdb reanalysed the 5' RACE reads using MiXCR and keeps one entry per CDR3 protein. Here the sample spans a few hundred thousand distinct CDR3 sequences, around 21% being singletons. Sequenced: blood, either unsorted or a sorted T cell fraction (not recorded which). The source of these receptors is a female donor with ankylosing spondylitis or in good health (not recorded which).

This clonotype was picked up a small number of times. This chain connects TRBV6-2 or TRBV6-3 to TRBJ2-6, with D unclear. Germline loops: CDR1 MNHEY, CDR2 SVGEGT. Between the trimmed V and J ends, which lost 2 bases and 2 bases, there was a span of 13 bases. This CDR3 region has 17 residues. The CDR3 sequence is CASSYRALVPGANVLTF. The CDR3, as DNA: TGTGCCAGCAGTTACAGGGCCTTGGTACCTGGGGCCAACGTCCTGACTTTC.

CDR3 region: CASSFISVYTEAFF. CDR3 DNA: TGTGCCAGCAGCTTTATCAGTGTCTACACTGAAGCTTTCTTT. The chain recombines TRBV7-9 with TRBJ1-1; D not resolved. V was clipped by 3 bases and J by 3 bases, with 11 bases between them. There are 14 residues in the CDR3. Germline V gene lookup returns CDR1 SEHNR and CDR2 FQNEAQ (reference sequence).

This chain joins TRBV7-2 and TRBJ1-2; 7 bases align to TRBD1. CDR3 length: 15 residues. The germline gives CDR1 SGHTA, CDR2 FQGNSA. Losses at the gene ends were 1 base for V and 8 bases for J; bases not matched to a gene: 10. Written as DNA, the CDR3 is TGTGCCAGCAGCTTAGAAGTGACAGGGATTAGCGGCTACACCTTC. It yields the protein CASSLEVTGISGYTF.

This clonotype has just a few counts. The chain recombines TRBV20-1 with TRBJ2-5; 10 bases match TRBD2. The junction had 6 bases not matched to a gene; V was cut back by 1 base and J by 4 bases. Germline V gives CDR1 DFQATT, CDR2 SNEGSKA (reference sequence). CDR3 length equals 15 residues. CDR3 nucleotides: TGCAGTGCTAGAGCCGAAGCGGGAGGGCGAGAGACCCAGTACTTC. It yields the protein CSARAEAGGRETQYF.

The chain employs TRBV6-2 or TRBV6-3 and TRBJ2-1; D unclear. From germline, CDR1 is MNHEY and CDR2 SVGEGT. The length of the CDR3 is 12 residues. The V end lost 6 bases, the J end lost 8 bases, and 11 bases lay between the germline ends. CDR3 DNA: TGTGCCAGCAGCCCCCCTACGGATGAGCAGTTCTTC. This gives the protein CASSPPTDEQFF.

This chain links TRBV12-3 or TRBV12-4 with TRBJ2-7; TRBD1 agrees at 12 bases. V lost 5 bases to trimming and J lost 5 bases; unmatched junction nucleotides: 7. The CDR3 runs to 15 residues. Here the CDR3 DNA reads TGTGCCAGCAGTCTCCGCGGGACAGGGGGCGACGAGCAGTACTTC. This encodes CASSLRGTGGDEQYF.

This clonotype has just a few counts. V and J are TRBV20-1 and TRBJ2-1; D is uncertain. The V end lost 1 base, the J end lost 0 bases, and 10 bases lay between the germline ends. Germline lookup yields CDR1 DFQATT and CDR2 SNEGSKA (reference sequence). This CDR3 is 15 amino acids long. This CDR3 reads CSARVGVSSYNEQFF. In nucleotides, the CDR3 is TGCAGTGCTAGAGTTGGGGTGAGCTCCTACAATGAGCAGTTCTTC.

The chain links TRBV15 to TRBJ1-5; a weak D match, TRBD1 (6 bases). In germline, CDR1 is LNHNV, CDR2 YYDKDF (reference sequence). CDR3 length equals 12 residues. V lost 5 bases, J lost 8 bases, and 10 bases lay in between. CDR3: CATSRGGEPQHF. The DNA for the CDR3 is TGTGCCACCAGCCGAGGGGGAGAGCCCCAGCATTTT.

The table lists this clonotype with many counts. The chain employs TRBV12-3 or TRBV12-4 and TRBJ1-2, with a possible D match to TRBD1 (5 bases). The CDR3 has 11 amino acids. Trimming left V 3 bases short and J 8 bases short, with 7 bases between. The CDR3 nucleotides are TGTGCCAGCAGTTTGGGGGGGGGCTACACCTTC. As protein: CASSLGGGYTF.

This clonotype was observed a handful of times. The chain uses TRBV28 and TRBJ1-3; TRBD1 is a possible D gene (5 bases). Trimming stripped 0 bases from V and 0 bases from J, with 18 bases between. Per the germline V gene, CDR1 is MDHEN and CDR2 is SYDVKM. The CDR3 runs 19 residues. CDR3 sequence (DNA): TGTGCCAGCAGTTTATGGCGCATGCCGGGGCCTTCCTCTGGAAACACCATATATTTT. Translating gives CASSLWRMPGPSSGNTIYF.